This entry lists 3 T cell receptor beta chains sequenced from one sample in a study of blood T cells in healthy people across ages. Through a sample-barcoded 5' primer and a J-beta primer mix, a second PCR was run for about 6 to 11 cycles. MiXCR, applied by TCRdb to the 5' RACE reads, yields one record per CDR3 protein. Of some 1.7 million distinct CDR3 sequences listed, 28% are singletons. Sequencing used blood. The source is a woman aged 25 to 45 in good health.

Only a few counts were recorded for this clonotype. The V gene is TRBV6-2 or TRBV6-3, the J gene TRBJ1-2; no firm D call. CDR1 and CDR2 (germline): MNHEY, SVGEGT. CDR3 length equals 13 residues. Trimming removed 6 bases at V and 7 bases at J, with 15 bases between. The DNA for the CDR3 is TGTGCCAGCAGCCAGATCCCCAGAACTGGCTACACCTTC. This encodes CASSQIPRTGYTF.

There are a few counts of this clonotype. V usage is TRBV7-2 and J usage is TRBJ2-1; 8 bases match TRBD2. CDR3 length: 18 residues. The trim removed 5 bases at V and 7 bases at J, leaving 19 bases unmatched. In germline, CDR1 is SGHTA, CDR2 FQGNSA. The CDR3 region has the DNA TGTGCCAGCAGCCCCGGAACCGGTACTACCGGGAGGGGAAATGAGCAGTTCTTC. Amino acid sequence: CASSPGTGTTGRGNEQFF.

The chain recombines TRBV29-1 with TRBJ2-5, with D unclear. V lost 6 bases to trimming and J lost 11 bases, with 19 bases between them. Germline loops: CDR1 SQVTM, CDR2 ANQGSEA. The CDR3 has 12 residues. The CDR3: CSVALSRLEQYF. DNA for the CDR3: TGCAGCGTAGCTCTATCCAGGTTGGAGCAGTACTTC.